This T cell receptor beta chain emerged from a study of OX40 agonist ivuxolimab in advanced cancers. Study information: Among those enrolled, mean age was 60 years (range about 23 to 79) and over 70% were male. Study-level points and caveats: CD4+ and CD8+ blood T cells expanded clonally by week 6 at 0.1 to 3.0 mg/kg.

Autoimmune disease history or systemic immunosuppression led to patient exclusion. In germline, CDR1 is LGHNA, CDR2 YSLEER. The CDR3 runs 13 residues. Trimming removed 5 bases from V and 5 bases from J; junction bases left unmatched: 4. Clones were read by immunoSEQ multiplex PCR, and TCRdb kept only the in-frame ones, dropping some. Here the sample spans some 82,000 clones, 94% being singletons. A remark on this clone: Its cognate antigen is unknown.

This TCR came from an adult with an advanced solid tumor such as melanoma, head and neck, liver or kidney cancer. The rearrangement uses TRBV4-3 and TRBJ1-2, with 8 nucleotides matching TRBD1. The source was CD4+ or CD8+ T cells sorted from blood, collected in a trial of the OX40 agonist ivuxolimab. This CDR3 reads CASSGQGAYGYTF. The CDR3 region has the DNA TGCGCCAGCAGCGGGCAGGGGGCGTATGGCTACACCTTC.